This T cell receptor (beta chain) was recovered during a study of vaccination effects on CD4 cells after COVID-19 (dated by TCRdb to between 2021 and 2022). The study in broad terms: Each participant got two doses of an mRNA SARS-CoV-2 vaccine, either BNT162b2 or mRNA-1273. SARS-CoV-2 spike-specific CD4+ TCR repertoires from before and after mRNA vaccination were compared in COVID-19 convalescent patients and in infection-naive vaccine recipients. A total of approximately 9 COVID-19 convalescent patients and a few SARS-CoV-2-naive healthy vaccine recipients were included in the full study. The Oncomine TCR Beta short-read assay on an Illumina iSeq 100 was used to sequence cultures from other donors in the study. Broader findings and caveats from the paper: The study was limited by a small number of convalescent patients and lacked early post-infection timepoints. Marked clonal contraction was observed in both infection-induced and vaccine-induced clones at late post-vaccination timepoints, consistent with waning T cell responses. In healthy vaccine recipients, vaccine-induced clones were almost all SARS-CoV-2 mono-reactive, with only 1 of 255 being cross-reactive with common cold coronaviruses.

The CDR3 starts with the cysteine, ends with the valine, and has 20 residues. Only the CDR3 DNA is retained, 60 bases long and in frame from the first base. The germline ends are 34 bases apart after V is trimmed by 5 bases and J by 6 bases. Per the germline V gene, KGHDR is the CDR1 and SFDVKD is the CDR2. In the ViraFEST assay, PBMC were stimulated with viral peptide pools, and antigen-specific CD4+ T cell clonotypes were then identified by expansion using TCR sequencing. After around ten days of culture, CD4+ T cells were isolated with the EasySep CD4+ T cell isolation kit. Negative nucleocapsid antibody results before and after vaccination confirmed that the healthy vaccine recipients had no prior SARS-CoV-2 infection. Each well held fewer than 2.5 million PBMC cultured in IMDM containing about 5.4% human AB serum, roughly 10 IU/ml IL-2 and gentamicin, along with about 10 ug/ml peptides. On days 3 and 7, half of the culture medium was replaced with fresh IL-2-containing medium. Each peptide stimulation condition was cultured in triplicate wells unless otherwise noted. PBMC were separated from whole blood using Ficoll-Paque Plus gradient centrifugation and were then either cryopreserved at -140C or used fresh. The overlapping peptide pools covered the spike proteins of SARS-CoV-2 as well as those of the common cold coronaviruses HCoV-NL63, HCoV-OC43 and HCoV-229E. The QIAamp micro DNA kit was used to extract genomic DNA from the cultured CD4+ T cells.

The library was obtained by the immunoSEQ multiplex PCR assay. TCR beta CDR3 sequencing was performed on DNA from the cultured, isolated CD4+ T cells. As for how the authors treated the data: Non-productive TCR sequences were removed, reads were trimmed to the CDR3 region, and CDR3s of at least 7 amino acids were retained. The MANAFEST web app was used to identify antigen-specific clonotypes by comparing expansion in peptide wells with expansion in reference cultures. For clones to be considered positive, expansion at FDR<0.05 versus reference and all other wells, an odds ratio above 5, and a frequency above 0.1% in two replicate wells were required. A clonotype was defined as cross-reactive if the clonotype was significantly expanded both in SARS-CoV-2 spike wells and in at least one common cold coronavirus spike condition. CDR3 similarity was assessed by Levenshtein distance with the stringdist R package, and unrooted trees were built with ape in R 3.6.1. Not all clones reach the TCRdb copy of this immuneACCESS table, which keeps in-frame sequences only. Checked studies attribute under half of the gap to unresolved V genes and leave the rest unexplained. Clone size and the V and J calls come from that table; the DNA yielded D and trimming. For this sample there are under 80,000 clones; around 70% appear just once. Roughly 1.7% of the sample is taken by the ten largest.

Turning to this clone: It has no known antigen specificity. It has no much larger one-base neighbor in the sample; base qualities were not kept.

This clonotype originated in a human donor who received a COVID-19 vaccine. In this chain, TRBV24-1 is recombined with TRBJ2-7; TRBD1 is a possible D gene, resting on 7 matching bases. The material was CD4+ T cells from PBMCs cultured with HCoV-229E spike peptides, obtained before COVID-19 vaccination. Sample cell subset or site, as interpreted from the label and publication: HCoV-229E spike overlapping peptide pool stimulation. The CDR3 sequence is CATSGCSRRGRIHCVGEQYV. In nucleotide form, the sequence is TGTGCCACCAGTGGCTGCTCCCGGAGGGGGCGCATCCACTGTGTAGGCGAGCAGTACGTC.